The rows below give T cell receptor beta chains drawn from one sample of a study of long-term antiretroviral therapy in people with HIV. Generated by immunoSEQ multiplex PCR, the TCRdb table keeps only in-frame clones and is missing some. The data hold about 28,000 clones, with more than 80% observed a single time. Sequences were derived from unsorted PBMCs, sampled 0.3 years after starting antiretroviral therapy. These receptors were obtained from a man in his forties with HIV. Both conserved end residues are part of each CDR3. The D gene is left open where the match is weak. For some rows the clone size is stated as once, few or many, or as a class when expanded; others skip it.

size: .; J: TRBJ1-3; D: .; V: TRBV6-1; CDR3: CASYQRASSGNTIYF; DNA: TGTGCCAGTTATCAGAGGGCGAGCTCTGGAAACACCATATATTTT
size: .; J: TRBJ2-7; D: .; V: TRBV11-2; CDR3: CASSPDYAHEQYF; DNA: TGTGCCAGCAGCCCGGACTATGCCCACGAGCAGTACTTC
size: .; J: TRBJ1-4; D: TRBD1; V: TRBV4-3; CDR3: CASSQGWTGGNEKLFF; DNA: TGCGCCAGCAGCCAAGGCTGGACAGGGGGCAATGAAAAACTGTTTTTT
size: few; J: TRBJ1-2; D: .; V: TRBV29-1; CDR3: CSVGSGNQGYTF; DNA: TGCAGCGTTGGAAGCGGCAACCAGGGCTACACCTTC
size: few; J: TRBJ1-3; D: .; V: TRBV28; CDR3: CASSGMGGSPGNTIYF; DNA: TGTGCCAGCAGTGGAATGGGTGGGTCTCCTGGAAACACCATATATTTT
size: .; J: TRBJ1-6; D: TRBD1; V: TRBV5-1; CDR3: CASSLAQGRGTSPLHF; DNA: TGCGCCAGCAGCTTGGCCCAAGGCAGGGGGACTTCACCCCTCCACTTT
size: .; J: TRBJ1-1; D: .; V: TRBV27; CDR3: CASSLSEGRLNTEAFF; DNA: TGTGCCAGCAGTTTATCGGAGGGGCGCCTGAACACTGAAGCTTTCTTT
size: once; J: TRBJ1-3; D: .; V: TRBV18; CDR3: CASSPQFSGNTIYF; DNA: TGTGCCAGCTCACCACAGTTCTCTGGAAACACCATATATTTT
size: .; J: TRBJ2-1; D: TRBD1; V: TRBV5-6; CDR3: CASSLEGTVSYNEQFF; DNA: TGTGCCAGCAGCTTGGAGGGGACAGTCTCCTACAATGAGCAGTTCTTC
size: .; J: TRBJ2-6; D: .; V: TRBV29-1; CDR3: CSVPQGSGANVLTF; DNA: TGCAGCGTCCCCCAGGGTTCTGGGGCCAACGTCCTGACTTTC
size: .; J: TRBJ2-7; D: .; V: TRBV4-3; CDR3: CASSPGPSYEQYF; DNA: TGCGCCAGCAGCCCCGGGCCATCCTACGAGCAGTACTTC
size: .; J: TRBJ2-3; D: TRBD2; V: TRBV28; CDR3: CASSFRGRADTQYF; DNA: TGTGCCAGCAGTTTTCGTGGGAGGGCAGATACGCAGTATTTT
size: .; J: TRBJ1-2; D: .; V: TRBV4-2; CDR3: CASSQEPGQGYTF; DNA: TGTGCCAGCAGCCAAGAGCCAGGGCAAGGCTACACCTTC
size: .; J: TRBJ2-5; D: .; V: TRBV27; CDR3: CASAVLAQETQYF; DNA: TGTGCCAGCGCCGTATTAGCACAAGAGACCCAGTACTTC
size: .; J: TRBJ1-3; D: .; V: TRBV5-8; CDR3: CASTFPSGNTIYF; DNA: TGTGCCAGCACCTTCCCCTCTGGAAACACCATATATTTT
size: .; J: TRBJ2-2; D: .; V: TRBV2; CDR3: CASSRDYLETGELFF; DNA: TGTGCCAGCAGCCGCGACTACTTAGAGACCGGGGAGCTGTTTTTT
size: .; J: TRBJ2-1; D: .; V: TRBV30; CDR3: CAWSPWTTSYNEQFF; DNA: TGTGCCTGGAGCCCCTGGACTACCTCCTACAATGAGCAGTTCTTC
size: .; J: TRBJ2-3; D: TRBD2; V: TRBV7-2; CDR3: CASSKLAGGDTQYF; DNA: TGTGCCAGCAGTAAACTAGCGGGTGGAGATACGCAGTATTTT
size: .; J: TRBJ1-1; D: .; V: TRBV2; CDR3: CASCRKPTGRTEAFF; DNA: TGTGCCAGCTGCCGAAAACCCACAGGGAGAACTGAAGCTTTCTTT
size: .; J: TRBJ2-2; D: .; V: TRBV7-8; CDR3: CASSLGTTVTGELFF; DNA: TGTGCCAGCAGCTTAGGGACTACCGTCACCGGGGAGCTGTTTTTT
size: .; J: TRBJ1-1; D: .; V: TRBV28; CDR3: CASSWGLTEAFF; DNA: TGTGCCAGCAGTTGGGGGCTAACTGAAGCTTTCTTT
size: few; J: TRBJ2-7; D: TRBD1; V: TRBV6-6; CDR3: CASSHLRQGAGEQYF; DNA: TGTGCCAGCAGTCACCTCAGGCAGGGGGCTGGGGAGCAGTACTTC
size: .; J: TRBJ2-5; D: TRBD1; V: TRBV19; CDR3: CASSITGGWETQYF; DNA: TGTGCCAGTAGTATTACAGGGGGCTGGGAGACCCAGTACTTC
size: .; J: TRBJ2-3; D: TRBD2; V: TRBV6-1; CDR3: CASSLRGTTSDTQYF; DNA: TGTGCCAGCAGTCTCCGAGGGACTACCTCAGATACGCAGTATTTT
size: .; J: TRBJ1-4; D: .; V: TRBV11-2; CDR3: CASTATEKLFF; DNA: TGTGCCAGCACCGCAACGGAAAAACTGTTTTTT
size: .; J: TRBJ2-5; D: TRBD1; V: TRBV11-2; CDR3: CASSLGRTGGSETQYF; DNA: TGTGCCAGCAGCTTAGGACGGACAGGGGGCTCAGAGACCCAGTACTTC
size: .; J: TRBJ2-7; D: TRBD2; V: TRBV4-3; CDR3: CASSQGTSGRYEQYF; DNA: TGCGCCAGCAGCCAAGGGACTAGCGGGAGGTACGAGCAGTACTTC
size: .; J: TRBJ2-6; D: .; V: TRBV7-9; CDR3: CASSLSGFGANVLTF; DNA: TGTGCCAGCAGCTTATCCGGTTTTGGGGCCAACGTCCTGACTTTC
size: .; J: TRBJ2-5; D: .; V: TRBV7-7; CDR3: CASSLQGSETQYF; DNA: TGTGCCAGCAGCTTACAGGGGTCGGAGACCCAGTACTTC
size: few; J: TRBJ1-4; D: .; V: TRBV5-1; CDR3: CASSGEGHQGEKLFF; DNA: TGCGCCAGCAGCGGAGAGGGCCACCAGGGTGAAAAACTGTTTTTT
size: once; J: TRBJ2-7; D: .; V: TRBV18; CDR3: CASSPGERATQYF; DNA: TGTGCCAGCTCACCGGGTGAAAGGGCGACGCAGTACTTC
size: .; J: TRBJ2-5; D: TRBD2; V: TRBV10-3; CDR3: CAISLSSGGQETQYF; DNA: TGTGCCATCAGTCTGTCTAGCGGGGGCCAAGAGACCCAGTACTTC
size: .; J: TRBJ2-7; D: TRBD1; V: TRBV30; CDR3: CAWRKTGYEQYF; DNA: TGTGCCTGGAGAAAGACAGGGTACGAGCAGTACTTC
size: few; J: TRBJ2-7; D: .; V: TRBV7-2; CDR3: CASSLRRDGGEQYF; DNA: TGTGCCAGCAGCTTACGTAGAGATGGAGGCGAGCAGTACTTC
size: .; J: TRBJ2-1; D: TRBD2; V: TRBV7-9; CDR3: CASSLGWASGGQVEQFF; DNA: TGTGCCAGCAGCTTAGGTTGGGCTAGCGGGGGGCAAGTTGAGCAGTTCTTC
size: few; J: TRBJ1-2; D: .; V: TRBV10-3; CDR3: CAISERGVDGYTF; DNA: TGTGCCATCAGTGAGAGGGGGGTTGATGGCTACACCTTC
size: once; J: TRBJ1-5; D: .; V: TRBV18; CDR3: CASSAESNQPQHF; DNA: TGTGCCAGCTCAGCAGAAAGCAATCAGCCCCAGCATTTT
size: once; J: TRBJ1-5; D: .; V: TRBV7-2; CDR3: CASSLPRRGGVTSNQPQHF; DNA: TGTGCCAGCAGCTTACCCCGGAGGGGAGGGGTAACTAGCAATCAGCCCCAGCATTTT
size: .; J: TRBJ2-7; D: TRBD2; V: TRBV7-2; CDR3: CASSPQPLQRGTYEQYF; DNA: TGTGCCAGCAGCCCACAACCACTCCAGCGGGGTACCTACGAGCAGTACTTC
size: .; J: TRBJ1-2; D: TRBD1; V: TRBV7-2; CDR3: CASSSQGGGFYGYTF; DNA: TGTGCCAGCAGCTCTCAGGGGGGGGGCTTCTATGGCTACACCTTC
size: once; J: TRBJ1-3; D: .; V: TRBV30; CDR3: CAWTGVSGNTIYF; DNA: TGTGCCTGGACCGGCGTTTCTGGAAACACCATATATTTT
size: .; J: TRBJ1-4; D: .; V: TRBV19; CDR3: CASSPYGRGDEKLFF; DNA: TGTGCCAGTAGTCCGTACGGGCGGGGAGATGAAAAACTGTTTTTT
size: .; J: TRBJ2-1; D: .; V: TRBV18; CDR3: CASSAPGVNEQFF; DNA: TGTGCCAGCTCAGCCCCTGGGGTCAATGAGCAGTTCTTC